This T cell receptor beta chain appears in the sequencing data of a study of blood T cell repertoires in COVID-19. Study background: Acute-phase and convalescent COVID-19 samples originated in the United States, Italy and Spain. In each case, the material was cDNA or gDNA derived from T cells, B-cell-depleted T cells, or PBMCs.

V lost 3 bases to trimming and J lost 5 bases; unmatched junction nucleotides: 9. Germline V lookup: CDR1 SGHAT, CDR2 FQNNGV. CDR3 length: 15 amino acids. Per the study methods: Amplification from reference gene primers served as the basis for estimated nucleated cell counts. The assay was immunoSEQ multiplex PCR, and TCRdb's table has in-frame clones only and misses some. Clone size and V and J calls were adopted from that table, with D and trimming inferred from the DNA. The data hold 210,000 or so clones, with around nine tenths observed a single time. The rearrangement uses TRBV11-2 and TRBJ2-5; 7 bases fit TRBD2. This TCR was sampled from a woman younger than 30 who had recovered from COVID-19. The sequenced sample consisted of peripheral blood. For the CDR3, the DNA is TGTGCCAGCAGCTTTCTGGCGGGAGAGGCGGAGACCCAGTACTTC. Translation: CASSFLAGEAETQYF.